This T cell receptor (beta chain) was identified in a study of read filtering for tumor transcriptome and immune sequencing. Whole-study context: By R-ISS, stages I, II and III held approximately 8, 16 and 7 patients. Findings and limits, study-wide: Correlation between methods rose after single-read clonotypes were removed. The CD138-negative fraction was mixed bone marrow immune cells, not pure T cells.

Molecular barcoded adaptors covering alpha/delta and beta/gamma chains were used on approximately 400 ng RNA. TCRdb itself ran the reads through MiXCR, one entry per CDR3 protein. Found here are 12,000 to 15,000 distinct CDR3 sequences, about a fifth of them singletons; the top ten hold around 80%. The germline gives CDR1 DFQATT, CDR2 SNEGSKA (reference sequence). The CDR3 contains 13 residues. J lost 6 bases, V lost 8 bases, and 10 bases had no gene match. Sampling of bone marrow took place during active disease in every patient. Remarks on this clonotype: Its antigen is not known.

The origin of this receptor is a donor at least 40 years old with multiple myeloma. This chain links TRBV20-1 with TRBJ2-3; TRBD1 matches 8 bases. Material: a population of CD138-negative cells sorted from bone marrow. CDR3 in DNA: TGCAGTTGCTACAGGGGGAGTCCGGATACGCAGTATTTT. It yields the protein CSCYRGSPDTQYF.